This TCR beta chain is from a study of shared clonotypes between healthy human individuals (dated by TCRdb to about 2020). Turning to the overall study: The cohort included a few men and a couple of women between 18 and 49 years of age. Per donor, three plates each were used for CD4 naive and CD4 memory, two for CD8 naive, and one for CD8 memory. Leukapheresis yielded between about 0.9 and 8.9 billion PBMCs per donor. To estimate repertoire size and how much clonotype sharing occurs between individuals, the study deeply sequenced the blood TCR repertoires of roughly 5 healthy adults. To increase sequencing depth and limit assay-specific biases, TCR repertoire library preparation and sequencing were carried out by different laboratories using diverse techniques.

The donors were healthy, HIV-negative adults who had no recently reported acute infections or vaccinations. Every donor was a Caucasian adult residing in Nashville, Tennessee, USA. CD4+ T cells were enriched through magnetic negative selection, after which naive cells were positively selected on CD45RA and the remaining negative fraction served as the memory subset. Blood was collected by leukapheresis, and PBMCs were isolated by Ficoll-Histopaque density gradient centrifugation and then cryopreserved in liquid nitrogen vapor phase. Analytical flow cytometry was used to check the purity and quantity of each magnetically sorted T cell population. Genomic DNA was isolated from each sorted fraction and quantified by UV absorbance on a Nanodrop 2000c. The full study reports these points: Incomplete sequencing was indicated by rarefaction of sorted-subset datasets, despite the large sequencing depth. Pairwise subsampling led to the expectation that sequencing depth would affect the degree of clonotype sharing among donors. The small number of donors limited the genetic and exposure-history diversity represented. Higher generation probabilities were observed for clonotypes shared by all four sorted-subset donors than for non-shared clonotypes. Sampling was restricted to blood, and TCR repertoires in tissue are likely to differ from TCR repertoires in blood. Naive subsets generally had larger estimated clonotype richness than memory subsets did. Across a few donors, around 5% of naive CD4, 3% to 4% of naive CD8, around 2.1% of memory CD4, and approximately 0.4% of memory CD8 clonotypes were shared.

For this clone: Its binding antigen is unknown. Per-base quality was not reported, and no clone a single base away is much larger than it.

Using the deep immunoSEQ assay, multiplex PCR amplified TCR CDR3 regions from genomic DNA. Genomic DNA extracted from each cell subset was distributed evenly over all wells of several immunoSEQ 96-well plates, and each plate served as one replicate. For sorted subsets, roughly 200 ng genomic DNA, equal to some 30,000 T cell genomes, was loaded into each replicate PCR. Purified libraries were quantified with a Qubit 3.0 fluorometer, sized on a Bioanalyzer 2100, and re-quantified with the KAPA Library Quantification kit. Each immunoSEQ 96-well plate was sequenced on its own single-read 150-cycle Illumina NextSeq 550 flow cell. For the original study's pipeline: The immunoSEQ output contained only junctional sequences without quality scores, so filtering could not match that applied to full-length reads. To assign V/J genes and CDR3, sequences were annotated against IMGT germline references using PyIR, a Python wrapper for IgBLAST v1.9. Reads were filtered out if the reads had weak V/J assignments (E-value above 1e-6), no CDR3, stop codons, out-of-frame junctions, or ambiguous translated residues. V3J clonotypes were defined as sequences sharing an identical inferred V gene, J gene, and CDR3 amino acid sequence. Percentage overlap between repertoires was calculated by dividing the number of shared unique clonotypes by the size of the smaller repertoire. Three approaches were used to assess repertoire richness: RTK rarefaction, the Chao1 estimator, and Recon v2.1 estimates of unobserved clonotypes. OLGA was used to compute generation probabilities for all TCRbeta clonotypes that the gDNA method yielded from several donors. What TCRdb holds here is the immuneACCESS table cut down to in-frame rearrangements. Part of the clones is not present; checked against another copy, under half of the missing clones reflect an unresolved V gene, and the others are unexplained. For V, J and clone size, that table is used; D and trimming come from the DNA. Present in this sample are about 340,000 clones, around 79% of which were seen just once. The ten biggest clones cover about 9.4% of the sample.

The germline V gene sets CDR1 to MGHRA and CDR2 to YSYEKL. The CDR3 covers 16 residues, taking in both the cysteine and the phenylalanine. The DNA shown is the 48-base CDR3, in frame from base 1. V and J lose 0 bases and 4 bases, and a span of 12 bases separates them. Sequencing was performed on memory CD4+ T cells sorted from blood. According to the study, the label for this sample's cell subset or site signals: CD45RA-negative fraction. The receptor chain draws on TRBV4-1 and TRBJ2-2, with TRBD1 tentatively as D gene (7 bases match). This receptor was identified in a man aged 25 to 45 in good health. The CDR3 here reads CASSQEEGAGTGELFF. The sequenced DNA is TGCGCCAGCAGCCAAGAGGAGGGGGCCGGCACCGGGGAGCTGTTTTTT.